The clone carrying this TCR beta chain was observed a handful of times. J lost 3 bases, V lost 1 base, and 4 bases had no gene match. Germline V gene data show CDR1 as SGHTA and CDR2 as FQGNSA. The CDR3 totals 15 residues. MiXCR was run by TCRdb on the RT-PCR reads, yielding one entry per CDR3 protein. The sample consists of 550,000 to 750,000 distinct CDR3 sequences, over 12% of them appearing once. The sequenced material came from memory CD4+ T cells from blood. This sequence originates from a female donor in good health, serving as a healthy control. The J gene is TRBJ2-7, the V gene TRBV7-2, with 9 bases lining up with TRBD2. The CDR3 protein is CASSLGLADNYEQYF. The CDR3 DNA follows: TGTGCCAGCAGCTTAGGACTAGCGGATAACTACGAGCAGTACTTC.